This TCR beta chain was documented in a study of response to subunit inactivated influenza vaccine. The V gene end was trimmed by 6 bases and the J gene end by 4 bases; junction bases not matched to a gene: 14. Germline values: CDR1 MDHEN, CDR2 SYDVKM. The CDR3 loop spans 16 amino acids. A single record per CDR3 protein comes from TCRdb applying MiXCR to the RT-PCR reads. The sample records under 850,000 distinct CDR3 sequences, about 18% being singletons. This clonotype was found a few times. Sequenced material: PBMCs from blood, taken less than 6 days after vaccination. The sequence was obtained from a middle-aged man who received an inactivated influenza vaccine. V gene TRBV28 combines with J gene TRBJ2-7, with TRBD2 matching 8 bases. The CDR3 sequence is CASSDSAAGGGYEQYF. CDR3 bases: TGTGCCAGCAGCGACTCTGCGGCGGGAGGTGGGTACGAGCAGTACTTC.